This T cell receptor (beta chain) came from a study of brain metastases from non-small cell lung cancer. V trimming: 6 bases; J trimming: 6 bases; junction bases outside the gene matches: 22. The CDR3 length is 20 residues. Germline values: CDR1 LNHDA, CDR2 SQIVND (reference sequence). The assay was immunoSEQ multiplex PCR, and TCRdb's table has in-frame clones only and misses some. Among over a thousand clones listed, approximately 86% were seen once. The V and J genes are TRBV19 and TRBJ2-1; 11 nucleotides line up with TRBD2. Specimen: tumor-adjacent normal tissue. The TCR was taken from a donor aged 40 or over with non-small cell lung cancer. CDR3 loop: CASSRTAPNSGRAGRNEQFF. The CDR3 region has the DNA TGTGCCAGTAGCCGGACCGCTCCCAATAGCGGGAGGGCCGGGCGCAATGAGCAGTTCTTC.